What follows describes a single T cell receptor beta chain. The data originate from a study of shared clonotypes between healthy human individuals. Germline trimming cut 3 bases from V and 5 bases from J; bases unmatched to any gene: 1. CDR3 length equals 15 residues. In germline, CDR1 is SGHTA, CDR2 FQGNSA. As originally analysed: From ImmunoSEQ came sequences covering only the junction and carrying no quality scores, so filtering differed. The repertoire was sequenced with immunoSEQ multiplex PCR; TCRdb's copy has only in-frame clones and lacks some. V and J calls and clone size are given by that table; D and trimming were obtained from the DNA. Counted here are 1,400,000 or so clones, roughly 98.5% occurring once; the ten biggest clones make up around 0.38%.

The chain recombines TRBV7-2 with TRBJ2-2, with 12 bases aligning to TRBD2. The receptor's source is a man aged 25-45 years in good health. Material: naive CD4+ T cells sorted from blood. Subset indicated: CD45RA+ positively selected. Here the CDR3 reads CASSLGTSGTGELFF. The CDR3 DNA is TGTGCCAGCAGCTTGGGGACTAGCGGGACCGGGGAGCTGTTTTTT.